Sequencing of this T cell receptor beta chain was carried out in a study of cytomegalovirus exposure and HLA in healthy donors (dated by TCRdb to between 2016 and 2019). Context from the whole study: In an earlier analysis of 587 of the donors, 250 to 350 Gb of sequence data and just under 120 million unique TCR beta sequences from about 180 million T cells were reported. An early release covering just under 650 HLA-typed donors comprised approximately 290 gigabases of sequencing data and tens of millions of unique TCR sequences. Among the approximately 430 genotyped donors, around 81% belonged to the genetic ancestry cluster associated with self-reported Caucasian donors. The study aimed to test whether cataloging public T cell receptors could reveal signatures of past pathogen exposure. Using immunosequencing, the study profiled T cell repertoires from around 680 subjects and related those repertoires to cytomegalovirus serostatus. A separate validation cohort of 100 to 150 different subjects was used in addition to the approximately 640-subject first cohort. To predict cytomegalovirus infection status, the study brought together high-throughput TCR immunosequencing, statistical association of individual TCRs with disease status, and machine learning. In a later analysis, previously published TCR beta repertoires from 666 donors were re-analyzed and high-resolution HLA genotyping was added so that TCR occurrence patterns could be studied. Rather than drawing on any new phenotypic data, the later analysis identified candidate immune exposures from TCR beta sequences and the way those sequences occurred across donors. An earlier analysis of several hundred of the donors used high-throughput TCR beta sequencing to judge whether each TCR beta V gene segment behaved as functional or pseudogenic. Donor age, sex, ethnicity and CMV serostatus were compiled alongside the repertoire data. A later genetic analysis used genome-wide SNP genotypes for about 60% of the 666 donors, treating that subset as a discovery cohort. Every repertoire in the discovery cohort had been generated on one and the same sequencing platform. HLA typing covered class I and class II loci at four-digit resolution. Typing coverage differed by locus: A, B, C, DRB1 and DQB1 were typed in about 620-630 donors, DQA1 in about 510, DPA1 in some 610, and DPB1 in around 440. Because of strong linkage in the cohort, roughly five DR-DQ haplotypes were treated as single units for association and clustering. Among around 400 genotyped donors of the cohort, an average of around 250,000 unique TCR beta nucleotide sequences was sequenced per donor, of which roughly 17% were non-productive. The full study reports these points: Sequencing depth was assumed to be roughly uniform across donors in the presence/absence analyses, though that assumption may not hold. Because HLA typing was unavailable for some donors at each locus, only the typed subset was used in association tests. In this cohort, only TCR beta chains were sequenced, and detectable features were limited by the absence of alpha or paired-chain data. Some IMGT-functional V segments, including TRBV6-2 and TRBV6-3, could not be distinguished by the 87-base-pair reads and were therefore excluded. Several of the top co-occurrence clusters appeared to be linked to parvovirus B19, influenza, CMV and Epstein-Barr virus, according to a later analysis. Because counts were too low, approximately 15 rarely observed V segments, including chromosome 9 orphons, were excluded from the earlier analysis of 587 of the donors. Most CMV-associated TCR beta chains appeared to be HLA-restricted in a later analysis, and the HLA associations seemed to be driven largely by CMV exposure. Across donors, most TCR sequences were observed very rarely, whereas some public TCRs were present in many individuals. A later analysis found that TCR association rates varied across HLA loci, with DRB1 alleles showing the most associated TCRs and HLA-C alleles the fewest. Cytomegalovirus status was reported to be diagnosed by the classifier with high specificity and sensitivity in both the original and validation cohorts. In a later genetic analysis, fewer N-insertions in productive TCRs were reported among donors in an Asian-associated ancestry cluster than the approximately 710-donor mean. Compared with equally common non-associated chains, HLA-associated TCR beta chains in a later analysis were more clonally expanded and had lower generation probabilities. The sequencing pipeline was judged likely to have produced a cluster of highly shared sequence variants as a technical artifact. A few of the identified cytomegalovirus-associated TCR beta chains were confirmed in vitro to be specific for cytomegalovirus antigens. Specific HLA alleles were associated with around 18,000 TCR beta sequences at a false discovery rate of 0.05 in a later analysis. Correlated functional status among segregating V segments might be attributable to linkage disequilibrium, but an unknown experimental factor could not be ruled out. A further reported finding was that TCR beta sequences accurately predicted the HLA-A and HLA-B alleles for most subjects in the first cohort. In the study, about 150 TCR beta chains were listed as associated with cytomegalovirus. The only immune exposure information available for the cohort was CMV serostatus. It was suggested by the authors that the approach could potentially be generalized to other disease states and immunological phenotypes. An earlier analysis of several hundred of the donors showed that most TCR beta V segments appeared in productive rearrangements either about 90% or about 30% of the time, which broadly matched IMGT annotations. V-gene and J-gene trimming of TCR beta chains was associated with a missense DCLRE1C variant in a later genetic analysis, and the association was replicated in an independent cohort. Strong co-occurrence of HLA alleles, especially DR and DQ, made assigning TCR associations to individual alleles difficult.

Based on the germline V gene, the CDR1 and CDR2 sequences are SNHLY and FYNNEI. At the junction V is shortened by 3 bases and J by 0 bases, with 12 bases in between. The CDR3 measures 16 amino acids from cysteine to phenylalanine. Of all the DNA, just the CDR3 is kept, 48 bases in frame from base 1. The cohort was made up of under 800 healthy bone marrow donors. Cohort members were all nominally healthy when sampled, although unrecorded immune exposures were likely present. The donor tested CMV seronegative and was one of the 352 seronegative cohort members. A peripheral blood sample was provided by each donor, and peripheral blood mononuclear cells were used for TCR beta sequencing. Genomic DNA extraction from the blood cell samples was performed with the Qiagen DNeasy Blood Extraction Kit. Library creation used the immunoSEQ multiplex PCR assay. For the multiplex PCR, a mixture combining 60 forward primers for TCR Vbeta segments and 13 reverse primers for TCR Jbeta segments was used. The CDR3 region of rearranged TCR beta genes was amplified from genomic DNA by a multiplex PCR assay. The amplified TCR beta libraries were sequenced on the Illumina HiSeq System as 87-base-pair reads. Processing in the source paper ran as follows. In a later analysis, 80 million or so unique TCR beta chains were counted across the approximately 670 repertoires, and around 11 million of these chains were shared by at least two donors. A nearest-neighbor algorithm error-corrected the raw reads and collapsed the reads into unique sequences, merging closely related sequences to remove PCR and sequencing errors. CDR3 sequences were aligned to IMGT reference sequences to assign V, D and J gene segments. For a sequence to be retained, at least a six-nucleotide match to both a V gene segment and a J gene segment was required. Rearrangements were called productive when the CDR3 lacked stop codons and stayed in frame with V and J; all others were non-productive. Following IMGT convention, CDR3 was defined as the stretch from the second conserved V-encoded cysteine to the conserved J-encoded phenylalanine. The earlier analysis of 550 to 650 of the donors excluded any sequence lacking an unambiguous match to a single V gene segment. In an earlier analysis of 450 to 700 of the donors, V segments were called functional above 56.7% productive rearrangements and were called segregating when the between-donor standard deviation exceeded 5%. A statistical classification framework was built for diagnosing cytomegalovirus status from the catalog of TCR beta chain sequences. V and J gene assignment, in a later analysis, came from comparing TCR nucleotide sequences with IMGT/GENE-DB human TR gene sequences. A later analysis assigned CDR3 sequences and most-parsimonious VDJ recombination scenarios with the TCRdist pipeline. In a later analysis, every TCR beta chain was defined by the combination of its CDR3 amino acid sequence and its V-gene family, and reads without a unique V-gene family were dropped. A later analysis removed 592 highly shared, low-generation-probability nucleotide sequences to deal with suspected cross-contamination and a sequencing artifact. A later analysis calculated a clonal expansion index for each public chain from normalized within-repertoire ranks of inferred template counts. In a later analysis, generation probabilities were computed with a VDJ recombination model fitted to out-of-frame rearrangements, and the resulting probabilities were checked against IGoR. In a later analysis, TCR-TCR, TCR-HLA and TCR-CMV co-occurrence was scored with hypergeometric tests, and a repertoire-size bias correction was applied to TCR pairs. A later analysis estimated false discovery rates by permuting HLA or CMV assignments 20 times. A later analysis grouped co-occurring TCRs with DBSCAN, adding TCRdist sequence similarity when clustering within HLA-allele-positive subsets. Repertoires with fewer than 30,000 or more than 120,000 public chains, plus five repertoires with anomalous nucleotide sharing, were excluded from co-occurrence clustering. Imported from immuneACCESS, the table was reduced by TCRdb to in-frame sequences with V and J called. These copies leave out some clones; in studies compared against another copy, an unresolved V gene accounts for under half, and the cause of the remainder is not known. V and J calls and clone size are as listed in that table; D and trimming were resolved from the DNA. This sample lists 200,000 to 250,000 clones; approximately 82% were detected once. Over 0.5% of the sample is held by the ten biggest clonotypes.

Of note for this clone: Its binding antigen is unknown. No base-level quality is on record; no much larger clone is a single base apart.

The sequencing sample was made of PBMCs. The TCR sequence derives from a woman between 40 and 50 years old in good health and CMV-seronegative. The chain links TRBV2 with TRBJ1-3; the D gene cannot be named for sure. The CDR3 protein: CASSESGRLSGNTIYF. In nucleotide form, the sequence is TGTGCCAGCAGTGAGTCCGGCAGACTCTCTGGAAACACCATATATTTT.